This T cell receptor beta chain was sequenced for a study of T cells after somatic rescue of genetic block. Generated by immunoSEQ multiplex PCR, the TCRdb table keeps only in-frame clones and is missing some. The repertoire holds about 15,000 clones, with under 80% as singletons. This clone was observed once. J lost 4 bases, V lost 6 bases, and 11 bases had no gene match. Germline assignment: CDR1 KGHSH and CDR2 LQKENI. The length of the CDR3 is 15 residues. The TCR comes from a man aged 18 to 29. The chain employs TRBV18 and TRBJ2-5; 7 bases fit TRBD2. The sample consisted of peripheral blood mononuclear cells (PBMCs). The CDR3 DNA follows: TGTGCCAGCTCCCAGGGACTACCGTGGGGAGAGACCCAGTACTTC. Its translation is CASSQGLPWGETQYF.